This T cell receptor beta chain was obtained from a study of shared clonotypes between healthy human individuals. Broader study findings: It was observed that roughly 5.1% of naive CD4 clonotypes were shared across several donors.

Source study methods: Sequence data from immunoSEQ were junction-only and lacked quality scores; consequently, filtering differed. Assay used: immunoSEQ multiplex PCR; TCRdb lists only in-frame clones, some missing. V and J calls and clone size follow that table, whereas D and trimming were derived from the DNA. The sample shows 2 million or so clones, just under 95% of them seen only once. The sample holds one count of this clone. What it recognizes is unknown. CD45RO-negative, CCR7-positively selected cells formed the naive CD8 fraction, excluding terminally differentiated effector memory CD45RA+ cells. Germline CDR1 and CDR2: PRHDT and FYEKMQ (reference sequence). This CDR3 spans 15 amino acids. With V trimmed by 2 bases and J by 6 bases, 6 bases remained unmatched.

Sequencing was carried out using naive CD8+ T cells sorted from blood. The rearrangement uses TRBV13 and TRBJ2-2; 7 bases align to TRBD1. The clonotype originates from a young man in good health. This CDR3 reads CASSLTGQGAGELFF. CDR3 in DNA: TGTGCCAGCAGCTTAACCGGGCAGGGGGCCGGGGAGCTGTTTTTT. The complete variable domain, with remaining parts taken from reference TRBV13 and TRBJ2-2, reads AAGVIQSPRHLIKEKRETATLKCYPIPRHDTVYWYQQGPGQDPQFLISFYEKMQSDKGSIPDRFSAQQFSDYHSELNMSSLELGDSALYFCASSLTGQGAGELFFGEGSRLTVL.